The sample holds one count of the clone carrying this T cell receptor (beta chain). The antigen is undetermined. Within Nashville, Tennessee resided all donors, each a Caucasian adult. TCRdb's copy holds only in-frame clones and misses some; the assay was immunoSEQ multiplex PCR. The data hold 2 million to 2.5 million clones, with approximately 95% observed a single time. This sample is part of a study of shared clonotypes between healthy human individuals. Overall study findings and caveats: Among non-shared clonotypes, generation probabilities were lower than among those shared by all four donors. Memory subsets generally showed smaller estimated richness than naive subsets did. The genetic and exposure-history diversity represented was limited by few donors.

With 6 bases removed from V and 1 base from J, the gap between germline ends came to 13 bases. Germline lookup yields CDR1 MNHNY and CDR2 SVGAGI (reference sequence). The CDR3 loop spans 14 amino acids. Sequencing used naive CD4+ T cells sorted from blood. Subset in this sample: CD45RA+ positively selected. The receptor comes from a young man in good health. The rearrangement joins TRBV6-6 to TRBJ2-7; D gene unclear. The CDR3 DNA is TGTGCCAGCAGGGCAGACGGGCTTTCCTACGAGCAGTACTTC. Its protein is CASRADGLSYEQYF.